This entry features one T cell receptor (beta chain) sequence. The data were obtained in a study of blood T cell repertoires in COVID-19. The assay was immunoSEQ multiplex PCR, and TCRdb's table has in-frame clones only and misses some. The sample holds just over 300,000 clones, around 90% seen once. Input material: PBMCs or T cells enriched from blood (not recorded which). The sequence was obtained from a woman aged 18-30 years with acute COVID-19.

CDR3 bases: TGTGCCAGCAGCCCGCGACAGGTAGATACGCAGTATTTT. Encoded protein: CASSPRQVDTQYF. The chain combines TRBV9 with TRBJ2-3, with D possibly matching TRBD1 (6 bases). Germline loops: CDR1 SGDLS, CDR2 YYNGEE. Trimming took 4 bases from V and 5 from J, leaving 11 bases between them. This CDR3 spans 13 amino acids. The entire variable domain, with the rest obtained from reference TRBV9 and TRBJ2-3, is as follows: DSGVTQTPKHLITATGQRVTLRCSPRSGDLSVYWYQQSLDQGLQFLIQYYNGEERAKGNILERFSAQQFPDLHSELNLSSLELGDSALYFCASSPRQVDTQYFGPGTRLTVL.